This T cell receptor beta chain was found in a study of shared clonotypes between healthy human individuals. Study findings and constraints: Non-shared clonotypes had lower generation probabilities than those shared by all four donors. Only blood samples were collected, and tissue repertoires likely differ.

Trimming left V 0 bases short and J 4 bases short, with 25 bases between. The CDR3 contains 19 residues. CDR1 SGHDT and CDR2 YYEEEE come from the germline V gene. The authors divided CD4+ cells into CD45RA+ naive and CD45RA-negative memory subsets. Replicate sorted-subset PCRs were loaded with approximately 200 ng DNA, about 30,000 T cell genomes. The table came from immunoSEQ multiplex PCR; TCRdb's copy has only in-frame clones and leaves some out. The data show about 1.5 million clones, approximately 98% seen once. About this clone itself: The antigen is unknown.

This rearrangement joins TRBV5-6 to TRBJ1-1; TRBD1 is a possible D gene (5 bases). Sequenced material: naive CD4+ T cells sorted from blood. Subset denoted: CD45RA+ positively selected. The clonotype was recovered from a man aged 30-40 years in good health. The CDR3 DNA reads TGTGCCAGCAGCTTGGCCTTGAGGAGGGGCACTCCCGACGGCACTGAAGCTTTCTTT. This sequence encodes CASSLALRRGTPDGTEAFF.